This T cell receptor beta chain appears in the sequencing data of a study of cytomegalovirus exposure and HLA in healthy donors. PCR amplification relied on 60 Vbeta primers (plus 13 Jbeta primers). Data came from immunoSEQ multiplex PCR; TCRdb stores just in-frame clones and leaves some out. The top ten hold roughly 5% of the sample, which has over 100,000 clones, approximately 87% seen once. This receptor was taken from a woman between 25 and 40 years old in good health and CMV-seronegative. The specimen was PBMCs.

CDR3 sequence (DNA): TGTGCCAGCAGTTTGCTAGCGGGGGAAAACGAGCAGTACTTC. This translates into CASSLLAGENEQYF. The chain carries TRBV28 and TRBJ2-7, with 10 bases fitting TRBD2. The CDR3 extends over 14 amino acids. Trimming took 3 bases from V and 5 from J; bases not matched to a gene: 4. Per germline, CDR1 MDHEN and CDR2 SYDVKM.